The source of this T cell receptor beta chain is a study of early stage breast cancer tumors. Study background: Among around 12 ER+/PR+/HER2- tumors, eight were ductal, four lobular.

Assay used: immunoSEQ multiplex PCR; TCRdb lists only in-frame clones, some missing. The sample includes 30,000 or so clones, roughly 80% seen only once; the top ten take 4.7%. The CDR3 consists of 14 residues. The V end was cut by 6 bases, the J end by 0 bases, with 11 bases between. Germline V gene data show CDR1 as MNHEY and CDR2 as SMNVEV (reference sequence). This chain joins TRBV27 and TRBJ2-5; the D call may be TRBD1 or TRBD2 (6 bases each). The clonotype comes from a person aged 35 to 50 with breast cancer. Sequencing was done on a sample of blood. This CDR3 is CASSHRDYQETQYF. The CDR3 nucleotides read TGTGCCAGCAGCCACAGGGACTACCAAGAGACCCAGTACTTC.